This TCR beta chain was retrieved from a study of CD8+ T cells in alopecia areata (dated by TCRdb to 2016 to 2018). Context from the whole study: Treated patients were enrolled in an open-label pilot trial of oral tofacitinib at 5 to 10 mg twice daily for moderate-to-severe alopecia areata. Tofacitinib was administered for 6 to 18 months, and 6 months of follow-up off drug were then conducted to assess delayed response and recurrence. The SALT score, which quantifies the percentage of affected scalp surface area, was used to measure disease severity in treated patients. In both human patients and the C3H/HeJ mouse model, the study applied high-throughput TCRbeta sequencing to look at T cell clonal expansion in alopecia areata. Scalp tissue and sorted CD4+ and CD8+ peripheral blood T cells from patchy and totalis/universalis alopecia areata patients and from healthy controls were covered by human TCRbeta sequencing. Tofacitinib-treated patients had biopsies at baseline and at 4 and 24 weeks of treatment, with a later scalp biopsy in several patients. Clonality in the scalp was compared among normal scalp (n=4), patchy alopecia areata scalp (n=8), and alopecia totalis/universalis scalp (n=8). RNA came from the PAXgene miRNA kit for fixed scalp, the miRNeasy kit for PBMCs, and the RNeasy kit for mouse skin. Amplification of TCRbeta CDR3 regions was done by immunoSEQ multiplex PCR using 35 Vbeta forward primers and 13 Jbeta reverse primers.

On this clone itself: The specificity of this receptor is unknown. No much larger clonotype is one base removed from it; base qualities were not supplied.

The time point label corresponds to: about 5 months on oral tofacitinib. Read against the paper, the sample's treatment or condition label means: oral pan-JAK inhibitor, 5-10 mg twice daily. Lesional scalp punch biopsies and peripheral blood were collected from alopecia areata patients. PBMCs were isolated by density centrifugation and stained for CD3, CD4 and CD8, after which CD4+ and CD8+ T cells were sorted on a FACSAria. The germline V gene (reference sequence) yields SGHNT for CDR1 and YYREEE for CDR2. Relative to germline, V is 4 bases shorter and J is 2 bases shorter, with 13 bases between their ends. Measured from the cysteine to the phenylalanine, the CDR3 is 14 residues long. Just CDR3 DNA is preserved here, 42 bases in frame from base 1. Receptor amplification or capture employed the immunoSEQ multiplex PCR assay. For TCR sequencing, RNA was extracted from every sample and reverse transcribed into cDNA to serve as template. SuperScript III was used for first-strand cDNA synthesis, primed with a 2:1 mix of oligo-dT and random hexamers. Amplification bias was assessed with a synthetic immune receptor repertoire, and residual bias was removed computationally. The authors' pipeline ran thus. After raw reads were preprocessed to remove errors, the CDR3 was defined following IMGT conventions as running from the conserved cysteine to phenylalanine. Clonality was computed by normalizing Shannon entropy by log2 of the number of productive unique TCRs and subtracting the result from 1. Scalp TCRbeta sequences were cross-referenced with sorted blood CD4 and CD8 repertoires so that the CD4 or CD8 identity of scalp clones could be inferred. TCRdb stores this immuneACCESS table with in-frame sequences only. Part of the clones is absent; in the studies checked, under half of the shortfall reflects unresolved V genes, and no reason is known for the rest. V, J and clone size were drawn from that table, and D and trimming were deduced from the DNA. The sample yields around 200,000 clones; under 60% were counted once. Roughly 12% of the sample is taken by the ten largest.

On the study overall, not on this receptor specifically: Lesional scalp, especially in alopecia totalis/universalis, showed higher clonality and more expanded CD8+ clones than normal scalp, suggesting antigenic drive. Compared with mice, TCR sequences shared between patients were less clear, possibly partly because of HLA diversity across the patient population. Scalp clonality and the number of expanded CD8+ clones among the top 100 scalp clones were significantly decreased by tofacitinib. Unlike mouse skin, which is dominated by gammadelta T cells, normal human skin has resident alphabeta T cells that are also sequenced, and this complicates analysis of the scalp TCR repertoire. During tofacitinib treatment, many expanded lesional clones remained in scalp and blood, and this persistence may partly explain relapse after treatment is stopped. The treated cohort was small, with a single nonresponder, so links between baseline CD8+ expansion and response need larger studies.

Sequencing used CD8+ T cells sorted from blood, obtained at week 24, from a patient treated with tofacitinib. The clonotype originates from a human donor with alopecia areata. The rearranged chain carries TRBV5-4 and TRBJ2-7; no D gene can be assigned with confidence. The CDR3 protein sequence reads: CASSQMDRAYEQYF. The DNA sequence is as follows: TGTGCCAGCAGCCAGATGGACCGCGCCTACGAGCAGTACTTC.